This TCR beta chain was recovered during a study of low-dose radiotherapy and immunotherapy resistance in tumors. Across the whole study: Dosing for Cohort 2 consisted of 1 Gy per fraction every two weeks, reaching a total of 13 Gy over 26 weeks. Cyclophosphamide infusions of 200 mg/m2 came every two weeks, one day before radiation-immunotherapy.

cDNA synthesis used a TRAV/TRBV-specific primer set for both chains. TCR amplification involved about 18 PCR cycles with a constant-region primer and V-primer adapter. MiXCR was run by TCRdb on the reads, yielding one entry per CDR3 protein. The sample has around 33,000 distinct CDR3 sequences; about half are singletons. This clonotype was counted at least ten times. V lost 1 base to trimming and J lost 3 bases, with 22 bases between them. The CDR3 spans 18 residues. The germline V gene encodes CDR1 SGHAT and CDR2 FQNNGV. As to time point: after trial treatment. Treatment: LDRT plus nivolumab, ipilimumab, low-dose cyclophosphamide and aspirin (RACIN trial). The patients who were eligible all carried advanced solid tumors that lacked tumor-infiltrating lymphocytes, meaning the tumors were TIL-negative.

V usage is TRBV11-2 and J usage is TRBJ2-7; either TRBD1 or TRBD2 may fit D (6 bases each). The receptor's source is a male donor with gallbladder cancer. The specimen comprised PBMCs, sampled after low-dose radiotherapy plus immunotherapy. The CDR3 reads CASSLGGQLLAPVYEQYF. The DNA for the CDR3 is TGTGCCAGCAGCTTAGGGGGGCAGTTACTAGCACCAGTCTACGAGCAGTACTTC.